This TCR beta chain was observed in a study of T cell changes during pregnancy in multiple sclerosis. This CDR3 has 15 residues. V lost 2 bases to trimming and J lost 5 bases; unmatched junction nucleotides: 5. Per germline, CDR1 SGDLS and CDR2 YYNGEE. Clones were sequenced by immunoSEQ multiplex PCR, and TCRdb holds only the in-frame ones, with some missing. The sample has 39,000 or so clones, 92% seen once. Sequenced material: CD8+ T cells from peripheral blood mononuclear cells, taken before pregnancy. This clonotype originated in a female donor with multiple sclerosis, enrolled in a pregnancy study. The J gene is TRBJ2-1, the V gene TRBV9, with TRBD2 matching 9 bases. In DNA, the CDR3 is TGTGCCAGCAGCGTTCAGGCTAGCGGGGACAATGAGCAGTTCTTC. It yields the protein CASSVQASGDNEQFF.